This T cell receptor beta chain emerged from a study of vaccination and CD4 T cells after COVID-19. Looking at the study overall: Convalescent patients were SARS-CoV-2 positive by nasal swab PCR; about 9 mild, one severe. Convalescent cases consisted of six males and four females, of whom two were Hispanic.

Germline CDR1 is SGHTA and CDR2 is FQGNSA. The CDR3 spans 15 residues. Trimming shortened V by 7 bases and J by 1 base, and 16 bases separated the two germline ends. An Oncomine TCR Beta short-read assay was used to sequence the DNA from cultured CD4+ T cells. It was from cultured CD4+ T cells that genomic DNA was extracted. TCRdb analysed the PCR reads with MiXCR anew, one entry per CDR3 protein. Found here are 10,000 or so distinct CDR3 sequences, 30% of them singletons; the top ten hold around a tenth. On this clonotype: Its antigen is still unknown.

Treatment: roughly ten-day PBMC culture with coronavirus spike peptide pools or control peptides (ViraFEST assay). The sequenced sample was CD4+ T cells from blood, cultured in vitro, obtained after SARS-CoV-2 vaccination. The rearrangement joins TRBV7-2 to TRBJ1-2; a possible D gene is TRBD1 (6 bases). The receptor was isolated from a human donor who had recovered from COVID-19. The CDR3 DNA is TGTGCCAGCATCCGAGTCCCGGACAGTAACTATGGCTACACCTTC. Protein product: CASIRVPDSNYGYTF.